A selection of T cell receptor beta chains follows, all from one sample in a study of T cells in localized non-small cell lung cancer. Repertoires were generated with immunoSEQ multiplex PCR, while TCRdb's copy carries only in-frame clones and drops some. The table shows about 45,000 clones, with roughly 79% occurring only once. Material: peripheral blood mononuclear cells, obtained before any cancer treatment. The receptors derive from a man between 40 and 75 years old with stage III lung adenocarcinoma. The CDR3 runs from the conserved cysteine through the conserved F or W.

v_gene: TRBV12-5; j_gene: NA; CDR3aa: CASGSSYDRGLFYEQYF
v_gene: TRBV5-1; j_gene: TRBJ1-1; CDR3aa: CASSFSPRVQSPNTEAFF
v_gene: TRBV19; j_gene: TRBJ1-2; CDR3aa: CASEDRGLNGYTF
v_gene: TRBV9; j_gene: TRBJ2-6; CDR3aa: CASSVAGDWRANVLTF
v_gene: TRBV9; j_gene: TRBJ2-1; CDR3aa: CASSSRVLMENEQFF
v_gene: TRBV5-1; j_gene: TRBJ2-3; CDR3aa: CASSSGTSALRDTQYF
v_gene: TRBV19; j_gene: TRBJ2-5; CDR3aa: CASSIVRGTGGRQETQYF
v_gene: TRBV7-8; j_gene: TRBJ1-5; CDR3aa: CASSLVPRDNQPQHF
v_gene: TRBV29-1; j_gene: TRBJ2-1; CDR3aa: CSVNGLSQNEQFF
v_gene: TRBV7-2; j_gene: TRBJ2-3; CDR3aa: CASSLTDTQYF
v_gene: TRBV5-1; j_gene: TRBJ2-5; CDR3aa: CASSLGTPAAETQYF
v_gene: TRBV12-5; j_gene: TRBJ2-4; CDR3aa: CASGPWDGKNIQYF
v_gene: TRBV6-6; j_gene: TRBJ1-2; CDR3aa: CASSYPGTTEGYTF
v_gene: TRBV15; j_gene: TRBJ2-3; CDR3aa: CATSRDRGKMDTQYF
v_gene: TRBV6-6; j_gene: TRBJ1-6; CDR3aa: CATQESSYNSPLHF
v_gene: TRBV18; j_gene: TRBJ2-5; CDR3aa: CASSPAGLQETQYF
v_gene: TRBV6-6; j_gene: TRBJ2-7; CDR3aa: CASSYGTGDYEQYF
v_gene: TRBV9; j_gene: TRBJ2-5; CDR3aa: CASSSGTADLETQYF
v_gene: TRBV9; j_gene: TRBJ1-1; CDR3aa: CASSPRTGTEAFF
v_gene: TRBV11-2; j_gene: TRBJ1-3; CDR3aa: CASSLYRGEGNTIYF
v_gene: TRBV7-2; j_gene: TRBJ2-2; CDR3aa: CASSLAGGGRNTGELFF
v_gene: TRBV19; j_gene: TRBJ2-6; CDR3aa: CASSIGLYSGANVLTF
v_gene: TRBV18; j_gene: TRBJ1-2; CDR3aa: CASSQRDYGYTF
v_gene: TRBV6-5; j_gene: TRBJ2-7; CDR3aa: CASSYGSGTAYEQYF
v_gene: TRBV27; j_gene: TRBJ1-3; CDR3aa: CASSLRGQGNTIYF
v_gene: TRBV10-2; j_gene: TRBJ2-1; CDR3aa: CASGRSSVNEQFF
v_gene: TRBV30; j_gene: TRBJ2-6; CDR3aa: CAWSATGPLSGANVLTF
v_gene: TRBV6-5; j_gene: TRBJ2-5; CDR3aa: CASSYSSLGTQYF
v_gene: TRBV5-1; j_gene: TRBJ2-5; CDR3aa: CASSLAGVRETQYF
v_gene: TRBV11-2; j_gene: TRBJ2-3; CDR3aa: CASSRGRGASTDTQYF
v_gene: TRBV4-1; j_gene: TRBJ1-1; CDR3aa: CASSQDIRTGLNTEAFF
v_gene: TRBV19; j_gene: TRBJ2-6; CDR3aa: CASSINTQGAAGANVLTF
v_gene: TRBV19; j_gene: TRBJ2-2; CDR3aa: CASSRARLGPGELFF
v_gene: TRBV18; j_gene: TRBJ2-1; CDR3aa: CASSPLGGAGGAGEQFF
v_gene: TRBV6-5; j_gene: TRBJ1-6; CDR3aa: CASSPTRQYNSPLHF
v_gene: TRBV9; j_gene: TRBJ2-5; CDR3aa: CASSVGLLDGTQYF
v_gene: TRBV5-8; j_gene: TRBJ2-7; CDR3aa: CASSLITSSYEQYF
v_gene: TRBV29-1; j_gene: TRBJ2-3; CDR3aa: CSANEWADTQYF
v_gene: TRBV7-2; j_gene: TRBJ2-7; CDR3aa: CASSRVSGELSYEQYF
v_gene: TRBV6-5; j_gene: TRBJ2-5; CDR3aa: CASSESAGRETQYF
v_gene: TRBV19; j_gene: TRBJ1-2; CDR3aa: CASSIDQGDYGYTF
v_gene: TRBV5-6; j_gene: TRBJ2-7; CDR3aa: CASSSGDLEEYF
v_gene: TRBV18; j_gene: TRBJ1-2; CDR3aa: CASSPGTSNYGYTF
v_gene: TRBV7-2; j_gene: TRBJ2-2; CDR3aa: CASSLSAGNTGELFF
v_gene: TRBV6-5; j_gene: TRBJ2-1; CDR3aa: CASSYQGQGGDEQFF
v_gene: TRBV6-6; j_gene: TRBJ1-3; CDR3aa: CASSYLSDTIYF
v_gene: TRBV29-1; j_gene: TRBJ2-7; CDR3aa: CSVDRGTLYEQYF
v_gene: TRBV6-5; j_gene: TRBJ2-2; CDR3aa: CASTLQGAITGELFF
v_gene: TRBV6-1; j_gene: TRBJ1-3; CDR3aa: CASSEANGAFGNTIYF
v_gene: TRBV19; j_gene: TRBJ2-2; CDR3aa: CASRRTNEGGELFF
v_gene: TRBV6-5; j_gene: TRBJ2-2; CDR3aa: CASRSGGVDGELFF
v_gene: TRBV7-2; j_gene: TRBJ2-7; CDR3aa: CASSLDRRPTYEQYF
v_gene: TRBV10-2; j_gene: TRBJ2-7; CDR3aa: CASRDGTEFYEQYF
v_gene: TRBV5-6; j_gene: TRBJ1-1; CDR3aa: CASSSSTSWTSTEAFF
v_gene: TRBV7-3; j_gene: TRBJ2-7; CDR3aa: CASSFDPNSEQYF